This T cell receptor beta chain was sequenced during a study of cytomegalovirus exposure and HLA in healthy donors. As concerns this clone: Compared with germline, one end of the junction differs, possibly owing to a read error.

The CDR3 loop spans 14 amino acids. CDR1 and CDR2 (germline): SSHAT, FNYEAQ (reference sequence). PCR amplification relied on 60 Vbeta primers (plus 13 Jbeta primers). Sequencing used immunoSEQ multiplex PCR; TCRdb keeps in-frame clones, though not all of them. Counted here are a few hundred thousand clones, about four fifths occurring once; the ten biggest clones make up 2.9%. The material sequenced was PBMCs. The TCR was taken from a man younger than 45 in good health and CMV-seronegative. The V gene is TRBV7-7, the J gene TRBJ2-5; 8 bases fit TRBD1. The J call may be incorrect, as the DNA end agrees better with TRBJ2-7. This CDR3 is CASSFDAGGSEQYF. The DNA for the CDR3 is TGTGCTAGCAGTTTTGACGCAGGGGGCTCCGAGCAGTACTTC.